This T cell receptor beta chain was sequenced during a study of radiotherapy plus CTLA-4 blockade in lung cancer. CDR1 SGHRS and CDR2 YFSETQ come from the germline V gene. CDR3 size: 17 residues. Trimming took 0 bases from V and 4 from J, leaving 19 bases between them. Some clones are missing from TCRdb's copy, which holds only in-frame ones; the method was immunoSEQ multiplex PCR. The sample includes about 120,000 clones, roughly 74% of them seen just once. The sequence came from a human donor with non-small cell lung cancer who had a partial response to radiotherapy plus ipilimumab. The J gene is TRBJ1-1, the V gene TRBV5-1; the D gene is possibly TRBD1 (6 bases). This material consisted of peripheral blood, taken from a patient treated with radiotherapy plus ipilimumab. CDR3 in amino acids: CASSLGGGGARSTEAFF. The CDR3 DNA is TGCGCCAGCAGCTTGGGCGGAGGGGGGGCGAGGAGCACTGAAGCTTTCTTT.